A single sample gave rise to the 11 T cell receptor beta chains below, sequenced in a study of vaccination effects on CD4 cells after COVID-19 (dated by TCRdb to between 2021 and 2024). These receptors' targets are unknown. Preparation of the library involved the immunoSEQ multiplex PCR assay. TCRdb obtained this table from immuneACCESS and retained in-frame rearrangements with V and J assigned. These tables miss some clones; where compared with another copy, unresolved V genes account for less than half of the shortfall, and the remainder is unexplained. Present in this sample are about 51,000 clones, roughly four fifths of which were seen just once. The top ten constitute more than 6.5% of the sample. After around 10 days of culture, CD4+ T cells were isolated with the EasySep CD4+ T cell isolation kit. The sequencing used CD4+ T cells from PBMCs cultured without peptide, collected before COVID-19 vaccination. The receptors were gathered from a human donor who had a prior SARS-CoV-2 infection.

The chain uses TRBV10-2 and TRBJ1-3; D perhaps matches TRBD1 (6 bases). Trimming took 2 bases from V and 4 from J, leaving 15 bases between them. CDR1 and CDR2 (germline): WSHSY, SAAADI. The CDR3 totals 16 residues. The CDR3, as DNA: TGCGCCAGCAGTGAGCCTTTACAGGGTGCCGGAAACACCATATATTTT. It encodes CASSEPLQGAGNTIYF.

This chain links TRBV24-1 with TRBJ2-2; D is ambiguous. Germline loops: CDR1 KGHDR, CDR2 SFDVKD. There are 14 residues in the CDR3. Trimming shortened V by 1 base and J by 3 bases, and 5 bases separated the two germline ends. The CDR3 loop reads CATSDFPDTGELFF. The CDR3 DNA follows: TGTGCCACCAGTGATTTTCCAGACACCGGGGAGCTGTTTTTT.

This sequence joins TRBV6-5 and TRBJ2-7; the D call may be TRBD1 or TRBD2 (5 bases each). With 4 bases removed from V and 2 bases from J, the gap between germline ends came to 12 bases. Germline lookup yields CDR1 MNHEY and CDR2 SVGAGI. This CDR3 contains 14 residues. CDR3 loop: CASSFRRGTYEQYF. Written as DNA, the CDR3 is TGTGCCAGCAGTTTCCGACGGGGCACCTACGAGCAGTACTTC.

The chain couples TRBV6-5 to TRBJ1-2, with D unclear. Trimming pared 4 bases from V and 8 bases from J, leaving 17 bases between. Per germline, CDR1 MNHEY and CDR2 SVGAGI. This CDR3 is 14 amino acids long. The CDR3 loop reads CASSSRPGVNGYTF. DNA for the CDR3: TGTGCCAGCAGTTCCCGCCCCGGGGTAAACGGCTACACCTTC.

The V gene is TRBV11-2, the J gene TRBJ1-3, with D perhaps TRBD1 (5 bases). Deletions cut 3 bases from V and 2 bases from J, with 8 bases between. Germline loops: CDR1 SGHAT, CDR2 FQNNGV. The CDR3 loop spans 14 amino acids. CDR3 in DNA: TGTGCCAGCAGCTTGACAGTTCCTGGAAACACCATATATTTT. This translates into CASSLTVPGNTIYF.

The gene calls are TRBV5-6 and TRBJ1-1; D gene uncertain. Deletions cut 1 base from V and 5 bases from J, with 6 bases between. From germline, CDR1 is SGHDT and CDR2 YYEEEE. CDR3 length: 12 residues. The CDR3 loop reads CASSLWETEAFF. The CDR3 region has the DNA TGTGCCAGCAGCTTGTGGGAGACTGAAGCTTTCTTT. Full variable domain (missing parts from reference TRBV5-6 and TRBJ1-1): DAGVTQSPTHLIKTRGQQVTLRCSPKSGHDTVSWYQQALGQGPQFIFQYYEEEERQRGNFPDRFSGHQFPNYSSELNVNALLLGDSALYLCASSLWETEAFFGQGTRLTVV.

The chain links TRBV6-2 or TRBV6-3 to TRBJ2-7; 8 bases fit TRBD1. V lost 5 bases, J lost 1 base, and 4 bases stayed unmatched. The germline CDR1 and CDR2 sequences are MNHEY and SVGEGT. The CDR3 extends over 14 amino acids. CDR3 sequence (DNA): TGTGCCAGCAGTATCCGGGACAGGTCCTACGAGCAGTACTTC. It yields the protein CASSIRDRSYEQYF.

The chain has TRBV27 and TRBJ2-7; D is perhaps TRBD2 (5 bases). V lost 7 bases, J lost 1 base, and 20 bases lay in between. Per germline, CDR1 MNHEY and CDR2 SMNVEV (reference sequence). This CDR3 contains 16 residues. The CDR3 DNA reads TGTGCCAGCACTTCTTCCTTTGTGGGAGCGTCCTACGAGCAGTACTTC. This gives the protein CASTSSFVGASYEQYF.

The V gene is TRBV4-1, the J gene TRBJ2-1, with 14 bases aligning to TRBD2. Germline V gene lookup returns CDR1 MGHRA and CDR2 YSYEKL. The CDR3 has 17 residues. After removal of 6 bases from V and 4 bases from J, the junction contained 8 bases not matched to a gene. The CDR3 is CASSRGGLAGVYNEQFF. In DNA, the CDR3 is TGCGCCAGCAGTCGAGGGGGACTAGCGGGGGTTTACAATGAGCAGTTCTTC.

The J gene is TRBJ1-1, the V gene TRBV3-1 (or the pseudogene TRBV3-2); D is undetermined. The V end was cut by 1 base, the J end by 10 bases, with 19 bases between. Per the germline V gene, CDR1 is LGHDT and CDR2 is YNNKEL (reference sequence). The CDR3 runs to 15 residues. The CDR3 here is CASSQGYLKGRIAFF. The CDR3 nucleotides read TGTGCCAGCAGCCAAGGATATTTAAAGGGTAGGATAGCTTTCTTT.

The V call is TRBV15, the J call TRBJ2-5; D possibly corresponds to TRBD1 (6 bases). V lost 1 base and J lost 5, with 14 bases in between. Germline V gives CDR1 LNHNV, CDR2 YYDKDF (reference sequence). The CDR3 sequence is 15 residues long. The CDR3 here is CATSRGIWGQETQYF. The CDR3 DNA follows: TGTGCCACCAGCAGAGGGATTTGGGGGCAGGAGACCCAGTACTTC.